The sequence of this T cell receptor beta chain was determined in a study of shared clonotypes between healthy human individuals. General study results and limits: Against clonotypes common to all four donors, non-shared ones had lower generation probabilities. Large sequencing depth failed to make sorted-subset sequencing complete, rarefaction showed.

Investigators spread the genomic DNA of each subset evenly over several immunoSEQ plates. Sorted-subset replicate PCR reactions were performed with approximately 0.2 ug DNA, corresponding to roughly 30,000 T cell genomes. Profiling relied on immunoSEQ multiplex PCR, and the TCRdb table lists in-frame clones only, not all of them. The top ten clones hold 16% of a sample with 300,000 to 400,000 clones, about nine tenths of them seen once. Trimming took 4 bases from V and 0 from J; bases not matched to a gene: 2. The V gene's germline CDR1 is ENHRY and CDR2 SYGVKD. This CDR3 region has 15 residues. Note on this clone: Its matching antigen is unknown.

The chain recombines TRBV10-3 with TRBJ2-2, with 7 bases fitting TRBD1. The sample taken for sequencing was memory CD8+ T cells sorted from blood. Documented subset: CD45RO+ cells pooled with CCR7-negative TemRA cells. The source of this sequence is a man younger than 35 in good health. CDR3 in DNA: TGTGCCATCAGTGTGGGACAGCCGAACACCGGGGAGCTGTTTTTT. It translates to CAISVGQPNTGELFF.